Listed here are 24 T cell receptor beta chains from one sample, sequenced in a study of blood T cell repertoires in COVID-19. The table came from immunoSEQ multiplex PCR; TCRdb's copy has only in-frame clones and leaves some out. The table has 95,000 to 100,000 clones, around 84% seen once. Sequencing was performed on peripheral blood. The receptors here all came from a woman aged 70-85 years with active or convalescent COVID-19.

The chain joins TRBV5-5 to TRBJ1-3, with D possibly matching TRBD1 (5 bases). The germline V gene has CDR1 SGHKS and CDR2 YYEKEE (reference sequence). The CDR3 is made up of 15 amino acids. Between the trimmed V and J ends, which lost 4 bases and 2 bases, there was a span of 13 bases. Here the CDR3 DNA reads TGTGCCAGCAGCCTTCTGGGGGGTCCTGGAAACACCATATATTTT. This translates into CASSLLGGPGNTIYF. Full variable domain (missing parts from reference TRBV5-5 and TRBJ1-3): DAGVTQSPTHLIKTRGQQVTLRCSPISGHKSVSWYQQVLGQGPQFIFQYYEKEERGRGNFPDRFSARQFPNYSSELNVNALLLGDSALYLCASSLLGGPGNTIYFGEGSWLTVV.

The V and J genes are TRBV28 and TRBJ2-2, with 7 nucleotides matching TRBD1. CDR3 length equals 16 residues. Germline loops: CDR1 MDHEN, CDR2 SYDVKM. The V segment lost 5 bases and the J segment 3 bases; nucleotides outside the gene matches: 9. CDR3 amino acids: CASSPPRDSYTGELFF. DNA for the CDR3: TGTGCCAGCAGTCCACCTCGGGACAGCTACACCGGGGAGCTGTTTTTT.

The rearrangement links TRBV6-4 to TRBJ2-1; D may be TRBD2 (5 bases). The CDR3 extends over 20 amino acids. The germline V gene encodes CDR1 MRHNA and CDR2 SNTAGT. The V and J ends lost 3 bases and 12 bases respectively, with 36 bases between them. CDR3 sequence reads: CASSEGPVFSGIGNNERQFF. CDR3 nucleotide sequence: TGTGCCAGCAGTGAGGGTCCGGTGTTTTCGGGGATAGGAAACAATGAGCGGCAGTTCTTC.

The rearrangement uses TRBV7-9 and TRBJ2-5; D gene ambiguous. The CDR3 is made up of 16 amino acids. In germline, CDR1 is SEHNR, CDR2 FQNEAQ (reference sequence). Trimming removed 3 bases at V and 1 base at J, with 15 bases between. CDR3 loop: CASSFYLDTTQETQYF. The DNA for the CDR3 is TGTGCCAGCAGCTTTTACCTAGATACTACCCAAGAGACCCAGTACTTC.

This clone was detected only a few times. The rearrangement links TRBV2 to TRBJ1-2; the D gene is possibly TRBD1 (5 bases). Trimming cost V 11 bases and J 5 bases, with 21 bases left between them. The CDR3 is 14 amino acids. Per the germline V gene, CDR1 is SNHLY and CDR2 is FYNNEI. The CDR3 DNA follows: TGTGCCCGACAGAGTCCTTCTTCCGAATATGGCTACACCTTC. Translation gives CARQSPSSEYGYTF. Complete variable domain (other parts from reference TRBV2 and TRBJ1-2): EPEVTQTPSHQVTQMGQEVILRCVPISNHLYFYWYRQILGQKVEFLVSFYNNEISEKSEIFDDQFSVERPDGSNFTLKIRSTKLEDSAMYFCARQSPSSEYGYTFGSGTRLTVV.

This CDR3 reads CASSQLTYGYTF. DNA of the CDR3: TGTGCCAGCAGCCAACTTACTTATGGCTACACCTTC. The genes are TRBV3-1 (or the pseudogene TRBV3-2) and TRBJ1-2; no reliable D call. Germline CDR1 is LGHDT and CDR2 is YNNKEL (reference sequence). The V end was cut by 2 bases, the J end by 5 bases, with 6 bases between. The CDR3 loop spans 12 amino acids.

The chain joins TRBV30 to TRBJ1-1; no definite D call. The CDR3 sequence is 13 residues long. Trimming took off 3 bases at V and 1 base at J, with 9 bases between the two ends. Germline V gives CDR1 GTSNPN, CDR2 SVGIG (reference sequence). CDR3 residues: CAWSVSRNTEAFF. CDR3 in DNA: TGTGCCTGGAGCGTAAGTAGGAACACTGAAGCTTTCTTT.

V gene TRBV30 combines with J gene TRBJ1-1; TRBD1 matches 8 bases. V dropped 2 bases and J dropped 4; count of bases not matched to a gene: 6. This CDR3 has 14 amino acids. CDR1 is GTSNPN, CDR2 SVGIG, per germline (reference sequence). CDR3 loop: CAWSQGQGGTEAFF. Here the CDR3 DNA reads TGTGCCTGGAGTCAAGGACAGGGTGGCACTGAAGCTTTCTTT.

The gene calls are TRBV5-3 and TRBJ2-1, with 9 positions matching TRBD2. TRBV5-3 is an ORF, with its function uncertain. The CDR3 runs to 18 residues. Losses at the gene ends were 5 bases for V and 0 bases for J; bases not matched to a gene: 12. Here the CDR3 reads CARSSGTSGSSSYNEQFF. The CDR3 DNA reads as TGTGCCAGAAGTTCCGGAACTAGCGGGTCCAGCTCCTACAATGAGCAGTTCTTC.

The CDR3 DNA sequence: TGTGCCAGCAGCCGCCTAGCGGGAGTAAGCGCAGATACGCAGTATTTT. This codes for CASSRLAGVSADTQYF. V is TRBV7-2 and J is TRBJ2-3, with 10 bases fitting TRBD2. This CDR3 has 16 amino acids. Germline V CDR1 and CDR2: SGHTA, FQGNSA. V was pared by 5 bases and J by 4 bases, with 9 bases of the junction left unmatched.

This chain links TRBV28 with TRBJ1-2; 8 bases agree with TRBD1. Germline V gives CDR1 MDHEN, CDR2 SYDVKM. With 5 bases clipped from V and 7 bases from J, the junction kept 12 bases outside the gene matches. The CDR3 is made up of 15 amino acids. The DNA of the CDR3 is TGTGCCAGCAGTGTAAGGGGAGGACAGGGACCTGGCTACACCTTC. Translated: CASSVRGGQGPGYTF.

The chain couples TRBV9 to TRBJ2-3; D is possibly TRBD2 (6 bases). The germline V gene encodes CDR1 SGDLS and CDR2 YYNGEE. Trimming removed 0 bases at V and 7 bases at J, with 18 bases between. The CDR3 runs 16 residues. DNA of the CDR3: TGTGCCAGCAGCGTAGGGGCATCTGTAGCGGAAAATACGCAGTATTTT. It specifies CASSVGASVAENTQYF.

CDR3 loop: CASSFGTGVSTYEQYF. The DNA for the CDR3 is TGCGCCAGCAGCTTCGGGACAGGGGTTAGTACCTACGAGCAGTACTTC. The chain couples TRBV5-1 to TRBJ2-7, with 10 nucleotides matching TRBD1. The germline CDR1 and CDR2 sequences are SGHRS and YFSETQ. The CDR3 is 16 residues long. V dropped 2 bases and J dropped 2; count of bases not matched to a gene: 7.

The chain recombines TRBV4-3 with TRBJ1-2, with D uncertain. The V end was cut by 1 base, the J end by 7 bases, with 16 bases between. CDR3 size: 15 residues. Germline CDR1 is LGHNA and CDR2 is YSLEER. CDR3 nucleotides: TGCGCCAGCAGCCAAGCCGGAAACGCAGGTATTGGCTACACCTTC. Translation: CASSQAGNAGIGYTF.

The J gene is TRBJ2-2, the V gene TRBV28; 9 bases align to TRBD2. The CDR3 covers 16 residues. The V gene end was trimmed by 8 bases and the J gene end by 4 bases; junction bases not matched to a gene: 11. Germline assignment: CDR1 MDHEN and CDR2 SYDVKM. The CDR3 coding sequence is TGTGCCAGCCTGGCTAGCGGGGCTAAAGGCACCGGGGAGCTGTTTTTT. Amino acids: CASLASGAKGTGELFF.

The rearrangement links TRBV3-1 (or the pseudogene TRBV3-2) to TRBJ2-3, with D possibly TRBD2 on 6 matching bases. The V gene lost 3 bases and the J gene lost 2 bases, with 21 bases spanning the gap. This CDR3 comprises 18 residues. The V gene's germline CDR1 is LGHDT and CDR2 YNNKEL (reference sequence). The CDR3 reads CASSHVFPGRGLTDTQYF. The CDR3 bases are TGTGCCAGCAGCCACGTATTTCCGGGACGGGGACTCACAGATACGCAGTATTTT.

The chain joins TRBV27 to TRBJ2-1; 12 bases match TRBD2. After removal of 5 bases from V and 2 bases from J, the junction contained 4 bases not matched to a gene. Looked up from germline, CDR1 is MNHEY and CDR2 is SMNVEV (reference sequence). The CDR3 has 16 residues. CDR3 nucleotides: TGTGCCAGCAGTATACTAGCGGGGGGTACCTACAATGAGCAGTTCTTC. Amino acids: CASSILAGGTYNEQFF.

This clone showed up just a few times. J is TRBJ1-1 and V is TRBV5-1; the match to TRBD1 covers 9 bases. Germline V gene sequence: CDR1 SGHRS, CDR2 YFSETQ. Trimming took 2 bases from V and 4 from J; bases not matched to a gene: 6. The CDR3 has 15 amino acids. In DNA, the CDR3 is TGCGCCAGCAGCTTAGGGGACAGGGAGAGCACTGAAGCTTTCTTT. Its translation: CASSLGDRESTEAFF.

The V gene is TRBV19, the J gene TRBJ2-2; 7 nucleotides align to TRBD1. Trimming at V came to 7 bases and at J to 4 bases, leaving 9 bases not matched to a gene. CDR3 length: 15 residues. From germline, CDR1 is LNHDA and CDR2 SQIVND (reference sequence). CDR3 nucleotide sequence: TGTGCCAGTACCAACGACAACAGGGGCACCGGGGAGCTGTTTTTT. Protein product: CASTNDNRGTGELFF.

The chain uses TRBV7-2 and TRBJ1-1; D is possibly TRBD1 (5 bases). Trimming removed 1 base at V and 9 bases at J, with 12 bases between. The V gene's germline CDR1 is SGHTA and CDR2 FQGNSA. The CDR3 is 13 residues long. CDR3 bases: TGTGCCAGCAGCTTAGAAAGACAGAATCAAGCTTTCTTT. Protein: CASSLERQNQAFF.

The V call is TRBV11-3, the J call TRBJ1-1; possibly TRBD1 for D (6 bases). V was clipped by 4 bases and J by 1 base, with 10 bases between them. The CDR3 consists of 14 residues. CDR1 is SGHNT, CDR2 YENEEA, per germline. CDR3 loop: CASSSRRGNTEAFF. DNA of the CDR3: TGTGCCAGCAGCTCCCGCAGGGGGAACACTGAAGCTTTCTTT.

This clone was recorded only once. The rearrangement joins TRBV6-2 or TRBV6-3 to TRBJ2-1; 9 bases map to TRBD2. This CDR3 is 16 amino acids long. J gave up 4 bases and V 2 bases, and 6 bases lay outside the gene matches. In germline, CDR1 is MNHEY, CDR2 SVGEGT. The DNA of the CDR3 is TGTGCCAGCAGTTACGGGCTAGCGGGGATATACAATGAGCAGTTCTTC. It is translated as CASSYGLAGIYNEQFF.

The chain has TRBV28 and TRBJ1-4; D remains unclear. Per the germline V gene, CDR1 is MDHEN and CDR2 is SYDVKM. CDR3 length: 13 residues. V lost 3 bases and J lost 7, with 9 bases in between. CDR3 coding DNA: TGTGCCAGCAGTTTGGACGGACTTGAAAAACTGTTTTTT. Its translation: CASSLDGLEKLFF. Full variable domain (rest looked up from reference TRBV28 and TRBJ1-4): DVKVTQSSRYLVKRTGEKVFLECVQDMDHENMFWYRQDPGLGLRLIYFSYDVKMKEKGDIPEGYSVSREKKERFSLILESASTNQTSMYLCASSLDGLEKLFFGSGTQLSVL.

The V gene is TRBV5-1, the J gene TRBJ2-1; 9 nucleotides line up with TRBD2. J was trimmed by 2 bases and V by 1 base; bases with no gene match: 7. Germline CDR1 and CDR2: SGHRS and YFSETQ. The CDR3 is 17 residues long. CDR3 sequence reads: CASSLRVREGPYNEQFF. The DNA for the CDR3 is TGCGCCAGCAGCTTGCGAGTGCGGGAGGGCCCCTACAATGAGCAGTTCTTC.